The 14 T cell receptor beta chains given below trace back to one sample, sequenced in a study of blood T cell repertoires in COVID-19. Clones were sequenced by immunoSEQ multiplex PCR, and TCRdb holds only the in-frame ones, with some missing. The table records roughly 70,000 clones, around three quarters of them present only once. The source material was peripheral blood. These receptors were taken from a human donor in a cohort sampled during active COVID-19.

There are a few counts of this clone. The chain couples TRBV4-3 to TRBJ1-1; D gene unclear. Looked up from germline, CDR1 is LGHNA and CDR2 is YSLEER. This CDR3 has 14 amino acids. With 0 bases removed from V and 6 bases from J, the gap between germline ends came to 11 bases. This CDR3 reads CASSQDVRVPEAFF. The CDR3 DNA sequence: TGCGCCAGCAGCCAAGATGTACGGGTGCCTGAAGCTTTCTTT.

V is TRBV7-3 and J is TRBJ2-7; possibly TRBD1 for D (6 bases). Germline-derived CDR1 and CDR2 are SGHTA and FQGTGA. The CDR3 consists of 16 residues. With 3 bases removed from V and 0 bases from J, the gap between germline ends came to 15 bases. CDR3 loop: CASSLLRDNYSYEQYF. The CDR3 DNA reads TGTGCCAGCAGCTTGCTCCGGGACAACTACTCCTACGAGCAGTACTTC.

J is TRBJ1-5 and V is TRBV10-2, with D maybe TRBD1 (5 bases). Germline loops: CDR1 WSHSY, CDR2 SAAADI. V was clipped by 6 bases and J by 4 bases, with 10 bases between them. The CDR3 has 13 residues. The CDR3, as DNA: TGCGCCAGCAGCTTCCAGGGAAATCAGCCCCAGCATTTT. Translation: CASSFQGNQPQHF.

The gene calls are TRBV24-1 and TRBJ2-6, with D possibly being TRBD1 (6 bases). The germline V gene encodes CDR1 KGHDR and CDR2 SFDVKD. CDR3 size: 20 residues. Trimming took off 2 bases at V and 0 bases at J, with 19 bases between the two ends. The CDR3 region has the DNA TGTGCCACCAGTGATTCTTTAGGTACAGGGCTAAACTCTGGGGCCAACGTCCTGACTTTC. Amino acid sequence: CATSDSLGTGLNSGANVLTF.

V and J are TRBV21-1 and TRBJ2-7; no DNA check was done on the table's D call, TRBD1. TRBV21-1 is noted as a pseudogene. The CDR3 loop spans 13 amino acids. The CDR3 is CASSGAPRYEQYF. CDR3 coding DNA: TGTGCCAGCAGCGGGGCCCCTAGGTACGAGCAGTACTTC.

The rearrangement uses TRBV15 and TRBJ2-3, with D possibly matching TRBD2 (6 bases). The germline V gene has CDR1 LNHNV and CDR2 YYDKDF (reference sequence). The CDR3 has 15 residues. The V gene lost 0 bases and the J gene lost 7 bases, with 14 bases spanning the gap. The chain's CDR3 is CATSRDGSSGNTQYF. The CDR3 DNA reads TGTGCCACCAGCAGAGACGGGAGCAGCGGAAATACGCAGTATTTT.

This chain connects TRBV5-4 to TRBJ2-7; TRBD1 matches at 7 bases. J lost 3 bases, V lost 0 bases, and 3 bases had no gene match. CDR1 SGHNT and CDR2 YYREEE come from the germline V gene (reference sequence). The CDR3 is made up of 14 amino acids. In nucleotides, the CDR3 is TGTGCCAGCAGCTTGGAGGGGGCGGGCTACGAGCAGTACTTC. Its translation: CASSLEGAGYEQYF.

This clone was observed a handful of times. The CDR3 here is CSARDRDIQYF. The CDR3 DNA sequence: TGCAGTGCTAGAGATCGGGACATTCAGTACTTC. The chain combines TRBV20-1 with TRBJ2-4; D unresolved. V was cut by 0 bases and J by 8 bases, with 5 bases left in between. Germline CDR1 and CDR2: DFQATT and SNEGSKA (reference sequence). The CDR3 runs 11 residues.

The chain carries TRBV19 and TRBJ1-1, with a weak D call TRBD1 (6 bases). The germline V and J ends were trimmed by 7 bases and 2 bases, with 11 bases remaining between them. Germline V gives CDR1 LNHDA, CDR2 SQIVND (reference sequence). The length of the CDR3 is 13 residues. This CDR3 is CASMVQGNTEAFF. In DNA, the CDR3 is TGTGCCAGTATGGTACAGGGAAACACTGAAGCTTTCTTT.

The table lists this clone with a count of one. The chain recombines TRBV3-1 (or the pseudogene TRBV3-2) with TRBJ2-7, with a tentative D call TRBD1 (6 bases). This CDR3 comprises 16 residues. The germline gives CDR1 LGHDT, CDR2 YNNKEL (reference sequence). The ends were cut back, 7 bases at V and 6 bases at J, with 25 bases in the middle. CDR3 amino acids: CASNRDRCTDLFEQYF. The CDR3 bases are TGTGCCAGCAACCGTGACAGGTGTACGGACCTATTCGAGCAGTACTTC.

The genes are TRBV27 and TRBJ1-6, with 9 bases fitting TRBD1. The germline gives CDR1 MNHEY, CDR2 SMNVEV (reference sequence). CDR3 length: 15 amino acids. V dropped 6 bases and J dropped 7; count of bases not matched to a gene: 7. Here the CDR3 reads CASSYRQGGNSPLHF. Here the CDR3 DNA reads TGTGCCAGCAGCTATAGACAGGGGGGGAATTCACCCCTCCACTTT.

There are a few counts of this clone. This rearrangement joins TRBV4-2 to TRBJ2-1; D might be TRBD1 (6 bases). CDR1 and CDR2 from the germline V gene are LGHNA and YNFKEQ. The V end lost 0 bases, the J end lost 13 bases, and 13 bases lay between the germline ends. The CDR3 length is 13 residues. CDR3 sequence reads: CASSQDPGVGQFF. CDR3 DNA sequence: TGTGCCAGCAGCCAAGATCCAGGGGTGGGACAGTTCTTC.

The gene calls are TRBV6-6 and TRBJ2-1; TRBD2 aligns across 10 bases. CDR1 is MNHNY and CDR2 is SVGAGI in the germline V gene (reference sequence). The CDR3 contains 16 residues. The ends lost 5 bases at V and 6 bases at J; junction bases unmatched: 10. The CDR3 reads CASSALGLAGANEQFF. Here the CDR3 DNA reads TGTGCCAGCAGTGCCCTCGGCCTAGCGGGAGCCAATGAGCAGTTCTTC.

The CDR3 protein is CASSSPVQGAVGANVLTF. In DNA, the CDR3 is TGTGCCAGCAGTTCCCCGGTACAGGGGGCGGTTGGGGCCAACGTCCTGACTTTC. The chain is built from TRBV6-2 or TRBV6-3 and TRBJ2-6; 9 nucleotides line up with TRBD1. Germline V gene sequence: CDR1 MNHEY, CDR2 SVGEGT. This CDR3 spans 18 amino acids. With V trimmed by 4 bases and J by 3 bases, 10 bases remained unmatched.